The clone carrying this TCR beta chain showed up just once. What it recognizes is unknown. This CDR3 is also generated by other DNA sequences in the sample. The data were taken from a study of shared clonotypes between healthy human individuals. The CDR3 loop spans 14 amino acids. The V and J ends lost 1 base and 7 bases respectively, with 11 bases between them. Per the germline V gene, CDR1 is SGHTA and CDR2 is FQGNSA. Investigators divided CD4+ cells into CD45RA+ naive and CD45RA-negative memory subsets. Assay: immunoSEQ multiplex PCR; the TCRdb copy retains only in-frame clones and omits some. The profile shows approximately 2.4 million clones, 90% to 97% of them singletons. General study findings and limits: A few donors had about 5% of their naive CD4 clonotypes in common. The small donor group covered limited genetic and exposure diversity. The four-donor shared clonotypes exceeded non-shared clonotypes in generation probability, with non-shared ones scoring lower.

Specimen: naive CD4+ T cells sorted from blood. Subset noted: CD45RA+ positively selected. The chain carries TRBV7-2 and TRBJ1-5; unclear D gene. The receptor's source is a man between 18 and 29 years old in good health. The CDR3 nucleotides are TGTGCCAGCAGCTTAGTGGCAAACAACCAGCCCCAGCATTTT. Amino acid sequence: CASSLVANNQPQHF.